Shown below are 20 T cell receptor beta chains from a single sample sequenced in a study of cytomegalovirus exposure and HLA in healthy donors. PCR employed 60 Vbeta and 13 Jbeta primers. Generated by immunoSEQ multiplex PCR, the TCRdb table keeps only in-frame clones and is missing some. The sample has approximately 200,000 clones, less than 85% seen once; the top ten hold 1.5%. Input material: PBMCs. These receptors originate from a girl between 10 and 17 years old in good health and CMV-seropositive.

This clone has just one count. The chain employs TRBV10-3 and TRBJ1-1; perhaps TRBD1 as D (5 bases). The V gene's germline CDR1 is ENHRY and CDR2 SYGVKD. The CDR3 length is 13 residues. V lost 6 bases, J lost 5 bases, and 13 bases lay in between. Here the CDR3 reads CAISPTGDTEAFF. In DNA, the CDR3 is TGTGCCATCAGCCCTACGGGGGATACTGAAGCTTTCTTT.

The V call is TRBV27, the J call TRBJ2-6; no reliable D call. Trimming removed 6 bases at V and 0 bases at J, with 9 bases between. Germline CDR1 is MNHEY and CDR2 is SMNVEV (reference sequence). The length of the CDR3 is 15 residues. This CDR3 is CASSFFSSGANVLTF. The CDR3 DNA reads TGTGCCAGCAGCTTTTTCAGCTCTGGGGCCAACGTCCTGACTTTC.

V gene TRBV19 combines with J gene TRBJ2-7; possibly TRBD2 for D (5 bases). Germline CDR1 is LNHDA and CDR2 is SQIVND (reference sequence). V shed 5 bases and J shed 6 bases, with 20 bases lying between them. The CDR3 totals 15 residues. This CDR3 reads CASSRVGNPPSEQYF. CDR3 nucleotide sequence: TGTGCCAGTAGTCGAGTCGGGAACCCCCCCTCCGAGCAGTACTTC.

CDR3 protein: CASSLVGLGAGELFF. CDR3 bases: TGTGCCAGCAGCTTGGTGGGGCTTGGGGCCGGGGAGCTGTTTTTT. V gene TRBV5-6 combines with J gene TRBJ2-2; possibly TRBD1 for D (5 bases). Trimming shortened V by 0 bases and J by 6 bases, and 12 bases separated the two germline ends. Germline V lookup: CDR1 SGHDT, CDR2 YYEEEE. The CDR3 sequence is 15 residues long. Supplemented by reference TRBV5-6 and TRBJ2-2, the full variable domain reads DAGVTQSPTHLIKTRGQQVTLRCSPKSGHDTVSWYQQALGQGPQFIFQYYEEEERQRGNFPDRFSGHQFPNYSSELNVNALLLGDSALYLCASSLVGLGAGELFFGEGSRLTVL.

The J gene is TRBJ2-3, the V gene TRBV6-1; 8 bases fit TRBD2. CDR1 and CDR2 (germline): MNHNS, SASEGT. The CDR3 sequence is 16 residues long. The V segment lost 1 base and the J segment 1 base; nucleotides outside the gene matches: 4. CDR3 in amino acids: CASSEVGTRGTDTQYF. The CDR3 region has the DNA TGTGCCAGCAGTGAAGTCGGGACTAGGGGCACAGATACGCAGTATTTT.

The V and J genes are TRBV2 and TRBJ1-5, with 7 positions matching TRBD1. J lost 3 bases, V lost 6 bases, and 5 bases had no gene match. Germline V lookup: CDR1 SNHLY, CDR2 FYNNEI. This CDR3 comprises 14 residues. DNA for the CDR3: TGTGCCAGCAGCACCCAGGGGGACAATCAGCCCCAGCATTTT. Amino acid sequence: CASSTQGDNQPQHF.

The chain carries TRBV6-5 and TRBJ2-7; perhaps TRBD1 as D (5 bases). The CDR3 covers 15 residues. The V gene's germline CDR1 is MNHEY and CDR2 SVGAGI. The V and J ends lost 1 base and 4 bases respectively, with 14 bases between them. The CDR3 spells CASSYLFKGAYEQYF. CDR3 DNA sequence: TGTGCCAGCAGTTACTTGTTCAAAGGGGCTTACGAGCAGTACTTC.

The rearrangement links TRBV6-1 to TRBJ2-1; weak D call: TRBD2 (7 bases). Germline V gene sequence: CDR1 MNHNS, CDR2 SASEGT. This CDR3 spans 13 amino acids. V was cut by 3 bases and J by 10 bases, with 13 bases left in between. CDR3: CASSEQRGGEQFF. The CDR3 bases are TGTGCCAGCAGTGAGCAAAGGGGGGGCGAGCAGTTCTTC.

This chain joins TRBV25-1 and TRBJ2-7; the match to TRBD2 covers 11 bases. Germline CDR1 reads MGHDK; CDR2 reads SYGVNS. The CDR3 runs 15 residues. With V trimmed by 5 bases and J by 5 bases, 8 bases remained unmatched. The CDR3 here is CASSPRLAGNNEQYF. CDR3 DNA: TGTGCCAGCAGTCCCCGACTAGCGGGGAATAACGAGCAGTACTTC.

The chain employs TRBV5-4 and TRBJ1-2, with D perhaps TRBD1 (5 bases). Germline V gene data show CDR1 as SGHNT and CDR2 as YYREEE (reference sequence). V shed 0 bases and J shed 4 bases, with 13 bases lying between them. The CDR3 length is 15 residues. CDR3 bases: TGTGCCAGCAGCTTGGGAGGGCAGGGAGGCTATGGCTACACCTTC. This translates into CASSLGGQGGYGYTF.

V gene TRBV11-2 combines with J gene TRBJ2-1, with a weak D call TRBD1 (5 bases). Germline V gene lookup returns CDR1 SGHAT and CDR2 FQNNGV. This CDR3 has 13 amino acids. V lost 5 bases and J lost 14, with 19 bases in between. Here the CDR3 DNA reads TGTGCCAGCAGCCCCCGACAGACGACATTCGAGTTCTTC. This sequence encodes CASSPRQTTFEFF.

The chain links TRBV30 to TRBJ2-3, with TRBD2 identical over 11 bases. The CDR3 spans 15 residues. V trimming: 1 base; J trimming: 10 bases; junction bases outside the gene matches: 10. From germline, CDR1 is GTSNPN and CDR2 SVGIG (reference sequence). CDR3 sequence reads: CAWSGGTSGYPSQYF. In DNA, the CDR3 is TGTGCCTGGAGTGGGGGGACTAGCGGCTACCCCTCGCAGTATTTT.

The V call is TRBV18, the J call TRBJ2-5; maybe TRBD1 (5 bases). The length of the CDR3 is 13 residues. V was cut by 6 bases and J by 2 bases, with 10 bases left in between. Germline V gene lookup returns CDR1 KGHSH and CDR2 LQKENI. CDR3 DNA: TGTGCCAGCTCCCCGACAGCACAAGAGACCCAGTACTTC. Translation: CASSPTAQETQYF. Filled out from reference TRBV18 and TRBJ2-5, the complete variable domain reads NAGVMQNPRHLVRRRGQEARLRCSPMKGHSHVYWYRQLPEEGLKFMVYLQKENIIDESGMPKERFSAEFPKEGPSILRIQQVVRGDSAAYFCASSPTAQETQYFGPGTRLLVL.

The rearrangement links TRBV29-1 to TRBJ1-1, with a possible D match to TRBD1 (5 bases). The CDR3 sequence is 9 residues long. V shed 6 bases and J shed 11 bases, with 10 bases lying between them. CDR1 is SQVTM, CDR2 ANQGSEA, per germline. The CDR3 DNA sequence: TGCAGCGTGGGGGAGGTGGCTTTCTTT. Its protein product is CSVGEVAFF. The full variable domain, in which reference TRBV29-1 and TRBJ1-1 provide the parts outside the CDR3, is SAVISQKPSRDICQRGTSLTIQCQVDSQVTMMFWYRQQPGQSLTLIATANQGSEATYESGFVIDKFPISRPNLTFSTLTVSNMSPEDSSIYLCSVGEVAFFGQGTRLTVV.

The chain uses TRBV10-3 and TRBJ2-3; 7 positions match TRBD1. J was trimmed by 8 bases and V by 5 bases; bases with no gene match: 13. Per the germline V gene, CDR1 is ENHRY and CDR2 is SYGVKD. CDR3 size: 15 residues. The CDR3: CAISKDREGASTQYF. DNA of the CDR3: TGTGCCATCAGTAAAGACAGGGAAGGGGCTAGTACGCAGTATTTT.

This clone was detected only a few times. V is TRBV5-1 and J is TRBJ1-6; 9 nucleotides agree with TRBD1. The trim removed 3 bases at V and 7 bases at J, leaving 8 bases unmatched. Germline V gene lookup returns CDR1 SGHRS and CDR2 YFSETQ. CDR3 length: 16 amino acids. CDR3 bases: TGCGCCAGCAGCTGGGAGCCGGGACAGGGAAATTCACCCCTCCACTTT. This encodes CASSWEPGQGNSPLHF.

CDR3 in DNA: TGTGCCTGGTCGTACAGGGGGCTGAGGTATGGCTACACCTTC. Translation: CAWSYRGLRYGYTF. The genes are TRBV30 and TRBJ1-2; 9 bases match TRBD1. Germline V lookup: CDR1 GTSNPN, CDR2 SVGIG (reference sequence). With 5 bases clipped from V and 5 bases from J, the junction kept 9 bases outside the gene matches. The CDR3 has 14 residues.

This sequence joins TRBV7-2 and TRBJ2-1; 10 bases agree with TRBD1. With 0 bases clipped from V and 6 bases from J, the junction kept 2 bases outside the gene matches. CDR3 length: 15 amino acids. Germline V gene sequence: CDR1 SGHTA, CDR2 FQGNSA. CDR3 in DNA: TGTGCCAGCAGCTTAGCGTGGACAGGGGGCAATGAGCAGTTCTTC. This encodes CASSLAWTGGNEQFF. The full variable domain, its missing parts supplied by reference TRBV7-2 and TRBJ2-1, is GAGVSQSPSNKVTEKGKDVELRCDPISGHTALYWYRQSLGQGLEFLIYFQGNSAPDKSGLPSDRFSAERTGGSVSTLTIQRTQQEDSAVYLCASSLAWTGGNEQFFGPGTRLTVL.

This sequence joins TRBV2 and TRBJ2-1; tentative D call: TRBD1 (5 bases). The CDR3 is 13 amino acids. Trimming shortened V by 7 bases and J by 7 bases, and 14 bases separated the two germline ends. CDR1 and CDR2 (germline): SNHLY, FYNNEI. The CDR3 spells CASNGLRTNEQFF. Written as DNA, the CDR3 is TGTGCCAGCAATGGTCTTCGGACAAATGAGCAGTTCTTC.

The V call is TRBV11-2, the J call TRBJ2-5, with 9 bases matching TRBD1. The V gene end was trimmed by 5 bases and the J gene end by 2 bases; junction bases not matched to a gene: 6. The CDR3 contains 15 residues. Germline V gives CDR1 SGHAT, CDR2 FQNNGV. This CDR3 is CASSPYGQGQETQYF. CDR3 nucleotides: TGTGCCAGCAGCCCTTATGGACAGGGGCAAGAGACCCAGTACTTC.